Below are 19 T cell receptor beta chains sequenced from a single sample in a study of graft-versus-host responses after intestinal transplantation. Sequencing was performed with immunoSEQ multiplex PCR; in TCRdb, only in-frame clones are kept and a portion is missing. The sample lists roughly 38,000 clones; 93% were seen once. These TCRs' antigens remain unknown. The sample was unstimulated CD8+ T cells sorted from spleen or lymph node cells, taken before transplant. The receptors originated from a human donor who was the organ donor for an intestinal transplant.

The V and J genes are TRBV19 and TRBJ2-3; 11 positions agree with TRBD2. Germline CDR1 LNHDA, CDR2 SQIVND (reference sequence). There are 17 residues in the CDR3. With 7 bases clipped from V and 4 bases from J, the junction kept 13 bases outside the gene matches. The CDR3 is CASTENLAGGPADTQYF. CDR3 DNA: TGTGCCAGTACCGAAAATTTAGCGGGAGGGCCGGCAGATACGCAGTATTTT. Complete variable domain (other parts from reference TRBV19 and TRBJ2-3): DGGITQSPKYLFRKEGQNVTLSCEQNLNHDAMYWYRQDPGQGLRLIYYSQIVNDFQKGDIAEGYSVSREKKESFPLTVTSAQKNPTAFYLCASTENLAGGPADTQYFGPGTRLTVL.

The chain couples TRBV28 to TRBJ2-5; maybe TRBD2 (6 bases). The DNA end lines up better with TRBJ2-7; the J call may be wrong. Germline V CDR1 and CDR2: MDHEN, SYDVKM. This CDR3 comprises 16 residues. The CDR3 protein is CASSPPGLPGNYEQYF. The CDR3 DNA is TGTGCCAGCAGTCCCCCGGGACTCCCAGGAAACTACGAGCAGTACTTC.

This sequence joins TRBV28 and TRBJ2-1; 7 bases fit TRBD2. Unmatched junction bases numbered 3, after V lost 6 bases and J lost 4 bases. Germline CDR1 and CDR2: MDHEN and SYDVKM. CDR3 length: 13 amino acids. CDR3 sequence reads: CASRGREYNEQFF. The CDR3 DNA reads as TGTGCCAGCAGAGGGCGGGAGTACAATGAGCAGTTCTTC.

The rearrangement uses TRBV27 and TRBJ2-5, with 9 bases fitting TRBD1. The CDR3 is made up of 15 amino acids. In germline, CDR1 is MNHEY, CDR2 SMNVEV (reference sequence). Germline trimming cut 5 bases from V and 1 base from J; bases unmatched to any gene: 5. The CDR3 loop reads CASSPSTGGQETQYF. The CDR3 coding sequence is TGTGCCAGCAGTCCCTCGACAGGGGGCCAAGAGACCCAGTACTTC.

J is TRBJ2-1 and V is TRBV29-1, with 9 bases lining up with TRBD2. Germline V gene lookup returns CDR1 SQVTM and CDR2 ANQGSEA. The CDR3 has 11 amino acids. After removal of 7 bases from V and 14 bases from J, the junction contained 9 bases not matched to a gene. The CDR3 protein is CSAPASGTKFF. Here the CDR3 DNA reads TGCAGCGCTCCCGCTAGCGGGACCAAGTTCTTC.

The J gene is TRBJ1-3, the V gene TRBV7-3, with 8 bases that match TRBD1. The J call may not be correct, given that the DNA end is closer to TRBJ2-2. This CDR3 comprises 15 residues. In germline, CDR1 is SGHTA, CDR2 FQGTGA. DNA for the CDR3: TGTGCCAGCAGCAATGGACAGGGTAGCACCGGGGAGCTGTTTTTT. As protein: CASSNGQGSTGELFF.

The chain has TRBV9 and TRBJ2-2, with 13 nucleotides matching TRBD2. Germline V gives CDR1 SGDLS, CDR2 YYNGEE. V trimming: 3 bases; J trimming: 5 bases; junction bases outside the gene matches: 10. This CDR3 is 18 amino acids long. The CDR3 DNA follows: TGTGCCAGCAGCGAGAACCCGGGACTAGCGGGAAGAACCGGGGAGCTGTTTTTT. Its translation is CASSENPGLAGRTGELFF.

The J gene is TRBJ2-1, the V gene TRBV27, with unresolved D. This CDR3 is 12 amino acids long. Germline V gene lookup returns CDR1 MNHEY and CDR2 SMNVEV (reference sequence). With 3 bases removed from V and 8 bases from J, the gap between germline ends came to 8 bases. CDR3 region: CASSFSVHEQFF. The CDR3 bases are TGTGCCAGCAGTTTCTCCGTCCATGAGCAGTTCTTC.

The chain joins TRBV7-9 to TRBJ2-7, with D possibly being TRBD2 (5 bases). Trimming shortened V by 3 bases and J by 3 bases, and 15 bases separated the two germline ends. The CDR3 runs 15 residues. CDR1 is SEHNR and CDR2 is FQNEAQ in the germline V gene (reference sequence). CDR3: CASSLVNSDYYEQYF. In DNA, the CDR3 is TGTGCCAGCAGCTTGGTGAATAGCGACTACTACGAGCAGTACTTC.

The rearrangement uses TRBV28 and TRBJ1-5; 8 nucleotides align to TRBD1. The CDR3 has 15 amino acids. CDR1 and CDR2 from the germline V gene are MDHEN and SYDVKM. V lost 6 bases, J lost 6 bases, and 10 bases stayed unmatched. The DNA for the CDR3 is TGTGCCAGCAGGCCCGACAGGGGCAGAGGTCAGCCCCAGCATTTT. Residues: CASRPDRGRGQPQHF.

The chain carries TRBV4-1 and TRBJ2-3, with TRBD2 as a possible D gene (7 bases). Trimming removed 4 bases from V and 3 bases from J, with 17 bases in between. Germline-derived CDR1 and CDR2 are MGHRA and YSYEKL. This CDR3 has 16 residues. The CDR3 spells CASSPWGASGTDTQYF. CDR3 nucleotides: TGCGCCAGCAGCCCCTGGGGGGCTAGCGGAACAGATACGCAGTATTTT.

This rearrangement joins TRBV27 to TRBJ2-2, with D hard to call. This CDR3 comprises 13 residues. Germline CDR1 and CDR2: MNHEY and SMNVEV (reference sequence). Trimming took off 1 base at V and 5 bases at J, with 5 bases between the two ends. The CDR3 spells CASSLYGTGELFF. Here the CDR3 DNA reads TGTGCCAGCAGTTTATACGGGACCGGGGAGCTGTTTTTT.

The J gene is TRBJ1-6, the V gene TRBV28; D might be TRBD1 (5 bases). The CDR3 contains 16 residues. V lost 5 bases and J lost 7, with 18 bases in between. Germline loops: CDR1 MDHEN, CDR2 SYDVKM. The CDR3, as DNA: TGTGCCAGCAGTCCACCCCTCGGGGGTAGCAATTCACCCCTCCACTTT. It specifies CASSPPLGGSNSPLHF.

CDR3: CASSPGGSRQPQHF. In nucleotides, the CDR3 is TGTGCCAGCAGCCCAGGGGGGTCCCGGCAGCCCCAGCATTTT. This chain joins TRBV13 and TRBJ1-5; 7 bases map to TRBD1. CDR1 is PRHDT, CDR2 FYEKMQ, per germline (reference sequence). J gave up 7 bases and V 5 bases, and 8 bases lay outside the gene matches. The CDR3 sequence is 14 residues long.

Concerning this clone: This sample also contains other DNA sequences that code for the same CDR3. The rearrangement uses TRBV27 and TRBJ2-7, with TRBD1 matching over 10 bases. The CDR3 covers 14 residues. V dropped 5 bases and J dropped 2; count of bases not matched to a gene: 3. Per germline, CDR1 MNHEY and CDR2 SMNVEV (reference sequence). The CDR3 DNA is TGTGCCAGCAGTCCAGGACAGGGGGCCTACGAGCAGTACTTC. It codes for CASSPGQGAYEQYF.

The rearrangement links TRBV5-8 to TRBJ1-3, with a weak D call TRBD1 (6 bases). Germline V lookup: CDR1 SGHTS, CDR2 YDEGEE. CDR3 length equals 17 residues. Between the trimmed V and J ends, which lost 4 bases and 0 bases, there was a span of 17 bases. CDR3 bases: TGTGCCAGCAGCCTGGGGGCATATATCCCCTCTGGAAACACCATATATTTT. This sequence encodes CASSLGAYIPSGNTIYF.

This clone was recorded only once. The V gene is TRBV6-4, the J gene TRBJ2-1; the D gene could be TRBD1 or TRBD2 (5 bases each). The CDR3 consists of 15 residues. Germline values: CDR1 MRHNA, CDR2 SNTAGT. V lost 3 bases to trimming and J lost 7 bases, with 16 bases between them. CDR3 nucleotide sequence: TGTGCCAGCAGTGATTTCGGGACCTCAAAAAATGAGCAGTTCTTC. It is translated as CASSDFGTSKNEQFF.

V is TRBV2 and J is TRBJ2-7; D tentatively reads TRBD1 or TRBD2 (5 bases each). CDR1 is SNHLY and CDR2 is FYNNEI in the germline V gene. CDR3 size: 14 residues. The V and J ends lost 10 bases and 4 bases respectively, with 20 bases between them. The CDR3 region is CATLSRDRGYEQYF. The CDR3 DNA sequence: TGTGCCACCCTCTCTAGGGACCGAGGTTACGAGCAGTACTTC.

The chain employs TRBV5-1 and TRBJ1-2, with a weak D call TRBD1 (6 bases). Trimming left V 0 bases short and J 6 bases short, with 9 bases between. CDR3 length: 13 amino acids. Germline V gene lookup returns CDR1 SGHRS and CDR2 YFSETQ. The DNA for the CDR3 is TGCGCCAGCAGCTTGGGGCCAGGGGATGGCTACACCTTC. This sequence encodes CASSLGPGDGYTF. The full variable domain, rest sourced from reference TRBV5-1 and TRBJ1-2, is KAGVTQTPRYLIKTRGQQVTLSCSPISGHRSVSWYQQTPGQGLQFLFEYFSETQRNKGNFPGRFSGRQFSNSRSEMNVSTLELGDSALYLCASSLGPGDGYTFGSGTRLTVV.